This T cell receptor beta chain was retrieved from a study of T-cell memory formation after mild COVID-19. Study outcomes and limitations: CD4+ contracting clones were mainly CM and EM; CD8+ ones, EMRA.

A few counts support this clonotype. Its antigen is unidentified. Trimming removed 3 bases at V and 6 bases at J, with 18 bases between. Germline values: CDR1 GTSNPN, CDR2 SVGIG (reference sequence). CDR3 length equals 14 residues. After 5'RACE with constant-segment primers, TCR alpha and TCR beta cDNA libraries carrying sample barcodes and UMIs were obtained. A single record per CDR3 protein comes from TCRdb applying MiXCR to the 5' RACE reads. Of approximately 390,000 distinct CDR3 sequences listed, approximately 15% are singletons. J is TRBJ2-7 and V is TRBV30, with no clear D. The source is a man aged 18 to 30 who had mild COVID-19 (a few samples of this study predate the infection). Cell type and time point are not known. The sample taken for sequencing was PBMCs or a T cell subset sorted from them (not recorded which). CDR3 nucleotide sequence: TGTGCCTGGAGGACAATGGTAGCTTTTTCCGAGCAGTACTTC. Translating gives CAWRTMVAFSEQYF.